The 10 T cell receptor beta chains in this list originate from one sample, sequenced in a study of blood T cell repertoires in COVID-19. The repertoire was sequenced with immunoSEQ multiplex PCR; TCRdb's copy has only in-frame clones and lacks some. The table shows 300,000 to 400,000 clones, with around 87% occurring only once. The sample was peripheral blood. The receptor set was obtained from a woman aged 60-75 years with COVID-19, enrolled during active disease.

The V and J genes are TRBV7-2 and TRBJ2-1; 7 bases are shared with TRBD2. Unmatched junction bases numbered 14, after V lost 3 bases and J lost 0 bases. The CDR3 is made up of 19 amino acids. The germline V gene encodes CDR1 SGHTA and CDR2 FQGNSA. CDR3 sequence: CASSFGEGFYASSYNEQFF. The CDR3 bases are TGTGCCAGCAGCTTTGGGGAGGGTTTCTACGCCAGCTCCTACAATGAGCAGTTCTTC.

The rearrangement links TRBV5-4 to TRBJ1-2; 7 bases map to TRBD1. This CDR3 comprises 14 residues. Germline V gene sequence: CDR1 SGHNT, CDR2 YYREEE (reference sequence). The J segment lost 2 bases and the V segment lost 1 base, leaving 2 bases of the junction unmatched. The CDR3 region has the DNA TGTGCCAGCAGCTTGAAGACAGGGAACTATGGCTACACCTTC. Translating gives CASSLKTGNYGYTF. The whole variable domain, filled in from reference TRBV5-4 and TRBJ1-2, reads ETGVTQSPTHLIKTRGQQVTLRCSSQSGHNTVSWYQQALGQGPQFIFQYYREEENGRGNFPPRFSGLQFPNYSSELNVNALELDDSALYLCASSLKTGNYGYTFGSGTRLTVV.

The CDR3 region has the DNA TGTGCCAGCAGCTTTACAGGGTACACCGGGGAGCTGTTTTTT. It specifies CASSFTGYTGELFF. J is TRBJ2-2 and V is TRBV7-8; weak D call: TRBD1 (6 bases). Trimming stripped 3 bases from V and 3 bases from J, with 8 bases between. This CDR3 is built from 14 residues. Germline-derived CDR1 and CDR2 are SGHVS and FQNEAQ.

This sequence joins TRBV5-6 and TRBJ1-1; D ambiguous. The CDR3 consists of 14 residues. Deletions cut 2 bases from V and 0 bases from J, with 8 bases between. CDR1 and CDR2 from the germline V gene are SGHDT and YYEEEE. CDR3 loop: CASSFPGLNTEAFF. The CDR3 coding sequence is TGTGCCAGCAGCTTCCCAGGATTGAACACTGAAGCTTTCTTT.

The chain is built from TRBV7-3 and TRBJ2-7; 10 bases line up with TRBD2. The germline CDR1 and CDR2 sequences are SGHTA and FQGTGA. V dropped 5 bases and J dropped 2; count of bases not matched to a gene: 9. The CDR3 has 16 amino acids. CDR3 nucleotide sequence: TGTGCCAGCAGCGTAGGCCGAGCGGGGGGGGCCTACGAGCAGTACTTC. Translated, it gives CASSVGRAGGAYEQYF.

CDR3 residues: CASSEIPGQGYGYTF. The CDR3 DNA reads as TGCGCCAGCAGTGAGATCCCGGGACAGGGATATGGCTACACCTTC. V and J are TRBV10-2 and TRBJ1-2, with 9 nucleotides matching TRBD1. V dropped 2 bases and J dropped 5; count of bases not matched to a gene: 6. Germline lookup yields CDR1 WSHSY and CDR2 SAAADI. The CDR3 is made up of 15 amino acids.

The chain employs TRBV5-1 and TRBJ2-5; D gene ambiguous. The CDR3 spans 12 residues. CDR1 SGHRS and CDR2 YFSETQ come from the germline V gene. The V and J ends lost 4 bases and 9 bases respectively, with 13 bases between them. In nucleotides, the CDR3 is TGCGCCAGCAGCATTACTAATTCCGCCCAGTACTTC. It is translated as CASSITNSAQYF.

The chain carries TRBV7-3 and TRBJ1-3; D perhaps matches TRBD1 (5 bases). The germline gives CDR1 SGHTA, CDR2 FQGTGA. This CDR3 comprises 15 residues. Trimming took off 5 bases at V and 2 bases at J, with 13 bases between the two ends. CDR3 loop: CASSPQGRAGNTIYF. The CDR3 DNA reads TGTGCCAGCAGCCCCCAGGGCAGGGCTGGAAACACCATATATTTT.

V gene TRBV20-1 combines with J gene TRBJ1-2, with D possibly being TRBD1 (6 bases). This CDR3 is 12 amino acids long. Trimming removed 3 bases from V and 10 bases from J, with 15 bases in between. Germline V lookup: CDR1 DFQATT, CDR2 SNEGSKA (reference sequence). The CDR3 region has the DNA TGCAGTGCTAGTGTACAACAGGGAGACTACACCTTC. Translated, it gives CSASVQQGDYTF.

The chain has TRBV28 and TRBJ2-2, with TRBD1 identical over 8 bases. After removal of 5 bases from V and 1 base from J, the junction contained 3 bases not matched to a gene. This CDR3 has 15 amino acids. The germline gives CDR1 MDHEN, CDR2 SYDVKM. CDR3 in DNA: TGTGCCAGCAGTCCCGGGACAGGGAACACCGGGGAGCTGTTTTTT. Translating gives CASSPGTGNTGELFF.